This TCR beta chain was sequenced during a study of stem cell transplantation in POMP-related autoinflammatory disease (dated by TCRdb to the early 2020s). At the level of the whole study: According to the study's hypothesis, the TRB repertoire gets skewed because defective thymoproteasomes impair MHC class I-dependent CD8+ T-cell differentiation and positive selection. Prior to transplant, the patients had skewing toward CD4+ naive T cells, low CD8+ T-cell proportions, and reduced T-cell cytokine secretion. The effect of POMP deficiency on T-cell receptor beta repertoire diversity and CDR3 characteristics was assessed using high-throughput TRB sequencing. After transplant, 100% donor engraftment of neutrophils and platelets through one year was shown by DNA chimerism analysis.

CDR1 and CDR2 were assigned from the germline V gene as SGHDT and YYEEEE. Reading from cysteine to phenylalanine, the CDR3 counts 17 amino acids. Only CDR3 DNA is held: 51 bases, read in frame from base 1. The junction shows trimming of 4 bases on V and 4 bases on J, plus 23 bases between the germline ends. The library was made by the immunoSEQ multiplex PCR assay. Concerning the study's data processing: Shannon entropy, which takes clonal size distribution into account, was used to quantify repertoire diversity. The Gini-Simpson index (Simpson_1-D) served as the measure of how unequally clonotypes were distributed. Sourced from immuneACCESS, this table was stored by TCRdb with only in-frame sequences that have V and J called. A share of the clones is absent; for the studies checked, an unresolved V gene accounts for under half, and the remainder has no known explanation. V and J calls and clone size are copied from that table; D and trimming were computed from the DNA. The table for this sample lists some 70,000 clones; approximately 90% of them were counted only once. The ten biggest clones cover around 0.72% of the sample.

Overall study results and their limits: The number of unique TRB V-J gene pairings in PRAID patients was restricted. Across all analyzed T-cell subsets, PRAID patients tended toward lower TRB diversity and higher clonality. Statistical significance for the trend toward lower diversity and increased clonality in PRAID patients was reached only for regulatory T cells.

Of note for this clone: The antigen it binds to is not known. No base quality values were provided; no much bigger clone lies one nucleotide off.

The label giving this sample's time point can be read as: after hematopoietic stem cell transplant. PRAID was marked by prominent immunodeficiency together with autoinflammation. Prior to TRB sequencing, T-cell subsets (conventional T cells, CD8+ T cells, regulatory T cells, T follicular helper cells) were sorted. This clonotype was sampled from a human patient with POMP-related autoinflammation and immune dysregulation (PRAID). Donor T cells from the graft may be present among the T cells after a transplant. The specimen was CD4+ T cells from PBMCs, collected after stem cell transplantation. The sequence joins TRBV5-6 to TRBJ2-5; D gene: possibly TRBD1, on 6 matching bases. The CDR3 protein: CASSEGDFSSKLETQYF. The DNA sequence is TGTGCCAGCAGCGAGGGGGATTTCAGTAGTAAATTAGAGACCCAGTACTTC.